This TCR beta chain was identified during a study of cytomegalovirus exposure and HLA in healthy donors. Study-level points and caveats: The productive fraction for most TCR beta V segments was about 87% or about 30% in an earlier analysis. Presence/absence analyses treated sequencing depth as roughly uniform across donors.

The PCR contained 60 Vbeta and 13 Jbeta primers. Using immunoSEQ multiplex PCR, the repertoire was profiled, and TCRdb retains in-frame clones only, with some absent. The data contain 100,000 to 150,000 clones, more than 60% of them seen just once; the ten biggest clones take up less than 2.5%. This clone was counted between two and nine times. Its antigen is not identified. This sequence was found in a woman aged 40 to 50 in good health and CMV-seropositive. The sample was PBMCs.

CDR3 region: CAWGTGYEQYF. CDR3 nucleotides: TGTGCCTGGGGGACAGGCTACGAGCAGTACTTC. The chain employs TRBV30 and TRBJ2-7; 8 bases match TRBD1. J was trimmed by 3 bases and V by 5 bases; bases with no gene match: 0. Looked up from germline, CDR1 is GTSNPN and CDR2 is SVGIG (reference sequence). The CDR3 is 11 residues long. Supplemented by reference TRBV30 and TRBJ2-7, the full variable domain reads SQTIHQWPATLVQPVGSPLSLECTVEGTSNPNLYWYRQAAGRGLQLLFYSVGIGQISSEVPQNLSASRPQDRQFILSSKKLLLSDSGFYLCAWGTGYEQYFGPGTRLTVT.